This is a list of T cell receptor beta chains from one sample in a study of T cell responses to AZD1222 COVID-19 vaccine. Some clones are missing from TCRdb's copy, which holds only in-frame ones; the method was immunoSEQ multiplex PCR. The data show 70,000 to 90,000 clones, 90% seen once. Sequenced here: peripheral blood, sampled on day 0 of AZD1222 vaccination. The receptors here all came from an adult in good health. Each CDR3 is given without its conserved first and last residue. Rows may omit the clone size; those that give it use once, few, many or a size class.

>TRBV4-2|-
ASSQAAGAGVRTGELF
>TRBV19|-
ATKERQGNTEAF
>TRBV11-2|-
ASSSTGDEQY
>TRBV2|-
ASPGTALTKGETQY
>TRBV4-1|-
ASSQESLGSPLH
>TRBV29-1|few
SVLAGGNTIY
>TRBV12-3/TRBV12-4|-
ASSRQGRDEQF
>TRBV5-8|-
ASMRGRIPNEKLF
>TRBV5-1|-
ASSGVGQAGELF
>TRBV5-1|-
ASSFGGTGTWGTEAF
>TRBV28|-
ASSSTSGNYNEQF
>TRBV10-3|-
AISSDRGTDTQY
>TRBV4-1|-
ASSQVGGAYEQY
>TRBV5-1|-
ASSLQGEETQY
>TRBV6-5|-
ASSYSVDRDGSPLH
>TRBV2|-
ASSRLPSSNTGELF
>TRBV19|-
ASSMTGGTEAF
>TRBV28|-
ASSTGDSSYEQY
>TRBV5-4|-
ASSPHGPHNEQF
>TRBV6-5|-
ASGEAAEGGEQY
>TRBV7-9|-
ASSLTGENTGELF
>TRBV24-1|-
ATRESVINNQPQH
>TRBV7-3|-
ASSLGGQGPNYGYT
>TRBV27|-
ASSLSNSPLH
>TRBV20-1|-
SVAPGRTQY
>TRBV9|-
ASSTASGSFEQY
>TRBV6-5|-
ASRNAPQTNTEAF
>TRBV27|-
ASSFSPGQRAF
>TRBV4-1|-
ASSQVGAGTLVNYEQY
>TRBV5-1|-
ASSPAGTSGIYEQY
>TRBV7-9|few
ASSLRTGATNEKLF
>TRBV30|-
AWSVFGFYGYT
>TRBV19|-
ASTASGTDTQY
>TRBV9|-
ASSVGGPQETQY
>TRBV2|-
ASSARGTDTQY
>TRBV19|-
ASSIVTGGSNTGELF
>TRBV2|-
ASTSMGTGRRGELF
>TRBV5-1|few
ASSLGSNTEAF
>TRBV5-1|-
ASSLAQDTDTQY
>TRBV5-4|-
ASSFRDRGLDGYT
>TRBV30|once
AWDSGHSNQPQH
>TRBV18|-
ASSPLTGSLDTQY